The 24 T cell receptor beta chains given below trace back to one sample, sequenced in a study of T-cell memory formation after mild COVID-19. TCRdb independently ran MiXCR on the 5' RACE reads; one entry per CDR3 protein. Of 580,000 or so distinct CDR3 sequences detected, roughly 17% appear once; the ten largest clones hold 8.1%. The sequenced sample consisted of PBMCs or a T cell subset sorted from them (not recorded which). These receptors came from an adult woman who had mild COVID-19 (a few samples of this study predate the infection). Cell type and time point are not known.

CDR3 sequence (DNA): TGTGCCAGCAGCAAAAGGAGGGCAGGGGCGGAGACCCAGTACTTC. It codes for CASSKRRAGAETQYF. The rearrangement joins TRBV21-1 to TRBJ2-5; the table's D call, TRBD2, was not checked against the DNA. TRBV21-1 is described as a pseudogene. CDR3 size: 15 residues.

The chain has TRBV9 and TRBJ1-1; 8 bases are shared with TRBD1. The germline CDR1 and CDR2 sequences are SGDLS and YYNGEE. The CDR3 loop spans 17 amino acids. Trimming cost V 0 bases and J 0 bases; bases outside gene matches: 7. The CDR3 region has the DNA TGTGCCAGCAGCGTAGATACCCGGACAGGGATGAACACTGAAGCTTTCTTT. Translated: CASSVDTRTGMNTEAFF.

This clonotype was counted between two and nine times. The gene calls are TRBV21-1 and TRBJ2-3; the table's D gene call, TRBD1, was not cross checked with the DNA. TRBV21-1 is designated a pseudogene. The length of the CDR3 is 21 residues. CDR3 bases: TGTGCCAGCAGCAAAGACGGTGCTGGACAGGGAACTAACGCTAGCACAGATACGCAGTATTTT. Amino acid sequence: CASSKDGAGQGTNASTDTQYF.

This clonotype was seen only a few times. V usage is TRBV5-1 and J usage is TRBJ2-1; TRBD2 matches 8 bases. Germline values: CDR1 SGHRS, CDR2 YFSETQ. The CDR3 covers 14 residues. V lost 7 bases to trimming and J lost 4 bases; unmatched junction nucleotides: 7. The CDR3 DNA reads TGCGCCAGCGTACTAGCGGAACCATACAATGAGCAGTTCTTC. As protein: CASVLAEPYNEQFF.

This clonotype was counted at least ten times. The CDR3 DNA follows: TGTGCCAGTAGTATACAGGGGGCCTTCGAAGCTTTCTTT. This sequence encodes CASSIQGAFEAFF. The chain joins TRBV19 to TRBJ1-1, with TRBD1 matching over 8 bases. This CDR3 contains 13 residues. The germline V gene encodes CDR1 LNHDA and CDR2 SQIVND (reference sequence). Germline trimming cut 2 bases from V and 8 bases from J; bases unmatched to any gene: 4.

This clonotype was detected a few times. The chain carries TRBV5-4 and TRBJ2-7, with 10 bases identical to TRBD1. The V and J ends lost 3 bases and 5 bases, in that order; junction bases with no gene match: 5. The CDR3 is made up of 14 amino acids. The V gene's germline CDR1 is SGHNT and CDR2 YYREEE (reference sequence). The CDR3 region has the DNA TGTGCCAGCAGCTCGGACAGGGGGATGAACGAGCAGTACTTC. It is translated as CASSSDRGMNEQYF.

There are a few counts of this clonotype. The rearrangement joins TRBV9 to TRBJ2-3; tentative D call: TRBD2 (5 bases). Trimming removed 0 bases from V and 4 bases from J, with 6 bases in between. In germline, CDR1 is SGDLS, CDR2 YYNGEE. The CDR3 is 13 residues long. The CDR3 nucleotides read TGTGCCAGCAGCGTAGGGAGGTCAGATACGCAGTATTTT. Translated: CASSVGRSDTQYF.

The chain employs TRBV7-8 and TRBJ1-1; possible D gene TRBD1, 5 bases. This CDR3 has 15 residues. The germline V and J ends were trimmed by 0 bases and 1 base, with 9 bases remaining between them. Per the germline V gene, CDR1 is SGHVS and CDR2 is FQNEAQ. In DNA, the CDR3 is TGTGCCAGCAGCTTAGCGGGCAGGGAGAACACTGAAGCTTTCTTT. Encoded protein: CASSLAGRENTEAFF.

This clonotype was seen a handful of times. The rearrangement links TRBV18 to TRBJ2-7; D is possibly TRBD1 (6 bases). The CDR3 is 14 amino acids. The germline V gene has CDR1 KGHSH and CDR2 LQKENI. V was clipped by 3 bases and J by 5 bases, with 14 bases between them. The CDR3 loop is CASSPGAHANEQYF. The CDR3 region has the DNA TGTGCCAGCTCACCGGGGGCGCACGCCAACGAGCAGTACTTC.

The rearrangement uses TRBV12-3 or TRBV12-4 and TRBJ1-5; D unclear. With 0 bases removed from V and 5 bases from J, the gap between germline ends came to 8 bases. The CDR3 runs to 14 residues. CDR3 DNA: TGTGCCAGCAGTTTAGCGGGTAAGGATCAGCCCCAGCATTTT. The encoded protein is CASSLAGKDQPQHF.

This clonotype was observed at least ten times. CDR3 nucleotides: TGTGCCAGCGACTTTGGACAGAACACAGATACGCAGTATTTT. Amino acid sequence: CASDFGQNTDTQYF. The chain has TRBV12-3 or TRBV12-4 and TRBJ2-3; D may be TRBD1 (6 bases). Trimming pared 8 bases from V and 2 bases from J, leaving 14 bases between. The CDR3 contains 14 residues.

The chain employs TRBV12-3 or TRBV12-4 and TRBJ2-7; 11 bases map to TRBD2. The ends lost 3 bases at V and 0 bases at J; junction bases unmatched: 4. The CDR3 has 16 residues. The CDR3 coding sequence is TGTGCCAGCAGTTTCGGTACTAGCGGGAGCTCCTACGAGCAGTACTTC. The encoded protein is CASSFGTSGSSYEQYF.

This clonotype was found a few times. This chain joins TRBV6-1 and TRBJ2-1, with D possibly TRBD1 on 6 matching bases. CDR1 and CDR2 from the germline V gene are MNHNS and SASEGT. CDR3 length: 15 amino acids. Trimming took off 5 bases at V and 4 bases at J, with 15 bases between the two ends. CDR3 DNA sequence: TGTGCCAGCAGTCAACCACTAGGGGGATACAATGAGCAGTTCTTC. Amino acid sequence: CASSQPLGGYNEQFF.

This clonotype was picked up a small number of times. The V gene is TRBV7-6, the J gene TRBJ2-5; 13 positions match TRBD2. This CDR3 has 15 residues. Looked up from germline, CDR1 is SGHVS and CDR2 is FNYEAQ. The trim removed 5 bases at V and 5 bases at J, leaving 5 bases unmatched. The CDR3 loop reads CASSEGLAGRETQYF. CDR3 nucleotides: TGTGCCAGCAGCGAGGGACTAGCGGGAAGGGAGACCCAGTACTTC.

This clonotype was counted a few times. The rearrangement links TRBV7-8 to TRBJ1-6; D unclear. V lost 5 bases and J 10 bases, leaving 21 bases between the germline ends. Germline loops: CDR1 SGHVS, CDR2 FQNEAQ. The CDR3 runs 16 residues. CDR3 DNA: TGTGCCAGCAGCCCCCGGCCCCTCCCGACGGGGTCACCCCTCCACTTT. This gives the protein CASSPRPLPTGSPLHF.

The table lists this clonotype with a few counts. The chain uses TRBV4-1 and TRBJ2-1; unclear D gene. Trimming shortened V by 3 bases and J by 6 bases, and 15 bases separated the two germline ends. The germline CDR1 and CDR2 sequences are MGHRA and YSYEKL. This CDR3 region has 15 residues. The CDR3: CASSQGTHDRNEQFF. In DNA, the CDR3 is TGCGCCAGCAGCCAGGGAACCCACGATCGCAATGAGCAGTTCTTC.

The chain combines TRBV29-1 with TRBJ2-5; D is perhaps TRBD1 (6 bases). Germline lookup yields CDR1 SQVTM and CDR2 ANQGSEA. The CDR3 consists of 13 residues. V was trimmed by 3 bases and J by 4 bases, leaving 12 bases between them. In DNA form, the CDR3 reads TGCAGCGTTGAGGTACAGGGCGGAGAGACCCAGTACTTC. As protein: CSVEVQGGETQYF.

The chain combines TRBV20-1 with TRBJ2-1; D gene ambiguous. CDR1 is DFQATT, CDR2 SNEGSKA, per germline (reference sequence). The CDR3 sequence is 15 residues long. Trimming took 3 bases from V and 0 from J, leaving 12 bases between them. This chain's CDR3 is CSASLEYSSYNEQFF. The CDR3 DNA reads TGCAGTGCTAGTCTGGAATACAGCTCCTACAATGAGCAGTTCTTC.

The rearrangement uses TRBV15 and TRBJ1-4; D perhaps matches TRBD1 (5 bases). The length of the CDR3 is 13 residues. Trimming shortened V by 5 bases and J by 8 bases, and 12 bases separated the two germline ends. Germline CDR1 and CDR2: LNHNV and YYDKDF (reference sequence). The CDR3 region has the DNA TGTGCCACCAGCTCCCGCGCAGGGGAAAAACTGTTTTTT. Protein product: CATSSRAGEKLFF.

This clonotype appeared a few times. The V call is TRBV4-1, the J call TRBJ2-2; TRBD1 agrees at 9 bases. Germline V gives CDR1 MGHRA, CDR2 YSYEKL. The CDR3 length is 16 residues. The V gene end was trimmed by 0 bases and the J gene end by 6 bases; junction bases not matched to a gene: 5. The CDR3 DNA is TGCGCCAGCAGCCAAGAGGGGACAGGGAGTGCCGGGGAGCTGTTTTTT. Translation: CASSQEGTGSAGELFF.

The gene calls are TRBV27 and TRBJ2-7, with D perhaps matching TRBD2 (6 bases). CDR1 is MNHEY, CDR2 SMNVEV, per germline (reference sequence). The CDR3 extends over 14 amino acids. V was pared by 4 bases and J by 0 bases, with 10 bases between. The CDR3 here is CASSSPSASYEQYF. The CDR3 DNA reads as TGTGCCAGCAGTTCGCCTAGCGCCTCCTACGAGCAGTACTTC.

The rearrangement links TRBV7-8 to TRBJ2-7; D ambiguous. From germline, CDR1 is SGHVS and CDR2 FQNEAQ. V was pared by 5 bases and J by 6 bases, with 14 bases between. The CDR3 extends over 13 amino acids. CDR3 amino acids: CASSRSALSEQYF. CDR3 bases: TGTGCCAGCAGCCGCTCCGCCCTCAGCGAGCAGTACTTC.

The chain carries TRBV2 and TRBJ1-6, with 8 bases lining up with TRBD1. The CDR3 sequence is 19 residues long. From germline, CDR1 is SNHLY and CDR2 FYNNEI. After removal of 4 bases from V and 7 bases from J, the junction contained 18 bases not matched to a gene. CDR3 DNA: TGTGCCAGCAGTGTAATACCAGGGGGCCCTCGCGAAGGGAATTCACCCCTCCACTTT. Its protein is CASSVIPGGPREGNSPLHF.

J is TRBJ1-1 and V is TRBV29-1; D remains unclear. The V end lost 0 bases, the J end lost 4 bases, and 9 bases lay between the germline ends. The CDR3 has 13 amino acids. Germline CDR1 SQVTM, CDR2 ANQGSEA. The CDR3 nucleotides read TGCAGCGTTGAAGATTTGGACCGCACTGAAGCTTTCTTT. Encoded protein: CSVEDLDRTEAFF.